The present T cell receptor (beta chain) was sequenced within a study of CD8 T cells in Susac syndrome. RNA was extracted with the RNeasy kit, and a quantity of 0.5 to 1 ug was reverse transcribed using random hexamers. From the immunoSEQ multiplex PCR reads, TCRdb called clonotypes with MiXCR, one entry per CDR3 protein. The sample includes a few hundred thousand distinct CDR3 sequences, 65% to 90% of them seen just once. The CDR3 has 15 residues. Between the trimmed V and J ends, which lost 3 bases and 4 bases, there was a span of 16 bases. The germline V gene encodes CDR1 MNHNS and CDR2 SASEGT. This receptor was obtained from a human donor with multiple sclerosis. The sequencing sample was made of CD8+ T cells from PBMCs. The genes are TRBV6-1 and TRBJ2-7; D is unresolved. The CDR3 bases are TGTGCCAGCAGTGAGATAGGCACCGCGGCTTACGAGCAGTACTTC. It specifies CASSEIGTAAYEQYF.